This T cell receptor (beta chain) appears in the sequencing data of a study of T cell responses to AZD1222 COVID-19 vaccine. Findings and limits, study-wide: The study sampled repertoires only after the peak T cell response. Reportedly, nearly half the spike-specific TCRs target unmutated variant regions. Seropositive AZD1222 recipients at baseline numbered only five or six.

On this clone itself: Its specificity is unknown.

V gave up 4 bases and J gave up 0 bases, with 17 bases separating them. Germline assignment: CDR1 SGHRS and CDR2 YFSETQ. The CDR3 consists of 18 residues. The repertoire was sequenced with immunoSEQ multiplex PCR; TCRdb's copy has only in-frame clones and lacks some. The sample lists fewer than 150,000 clones, less than 90% occurring once. This chain joins TRBV5-1 and TRBJ2-6; D could derive from TRBD1 or TRBD2 (5 bases each). This sequence originates from an adult in good health. The material was peripheral blood, obtained on day 0 of AZD1222 vaccination. This CDR3 is CASSLLGTAYSGANVLTF. In nucleotides, the CDR3 is TGCGCCAGCAGCCTCTTAGGGACGGCGTACTCTGGGGCCAACGTCCTGACTTTC.